Listed here are 17 T cell receptor beta chains from one sample, sequenced in a study of blood T cell repertoires in COVID-19. Profiling relied on immunoSEQ multiplex PCR, and the TCRdb table lists in-frame clones only, not all of them. The sample consists of about 27,000 clones, roughly nine tenths of them appearing once. The material sequenced was peripheral blood. These receptors all come from a human donor with active COVID-19. The donor label of this sample is uncertain.

This clone was seen just once. This chain connects TRBV9 to TRBJ2-3; the match to TRBD2 covers 10 bases. This CDR3 contains 16 residues. Germline lookup yields CDR1 SGDLS and CDR2 YYNGEE. Unmatched junction bases numbered 9, after V lost 3 bases and J lost 5 bases. The CDR3 here is CASSANLAGVEDTQYF. The CDR3 DNA reads TGTGCCAGCAGCGCAAACCTAGCGGGAGTGGAAGATACGCAGTATTTT.

The rearrangement links TRBV5-4 to TRBJ2-7; 8 bases match TRBD2. This CDR3 contains 16 residues. Germline CDR1 reads SGHNT; CDR2 reads YYREEE (reference sequence). Germline trimming cut 3 bases from V and 0 bases from J; bases unmatched to any gene: 8. DNA for the CDR3: TGTGCCAGCAGCTCGGAACCGGGACTAGTCTCCTACGAGCAGTACTTC. This codes for CASSSEPGLVSYEQYF.

CDR3 bases: TGTGCCTGGACAGACTCCTACGAGCAGTACTTC. Its protein is CAWTDSYEQYF. The rearrangement links TRBV30 to TRBJ2-7; D is unresolved. CDR1 is GTSNPN and CDR2 is SVGIG in the germline V gene (reference sequence). Trimming left V 4 bases short and J 0 bases short, with 4 bases between. The CDR3 extends over 11 amino acids.

This clone was counted a single time. The V gene is TRBV28, the J gene TRBJ2-1; 8 bases are shared with TRBD2. V gave up 5 bases and J gave up 7 bases; unmatched junction bases: 7. This CDR3 has 14 residues. Germline V lookup: CDR1 MDHEN, CDR2 SYDVKM. This CDR3 reads CASSGAGVRNEQFF. For the CDR3, the DNA is TGTGCCAGCAGTGGAGCGGGAGTTAGGAATGAGCAGTTCTTC.

This chain connects TRBV20-1 to TRBJ2-5; TRBD1 aligns across 8 bases. Germline CDR1 DFQATT, CDR2 SNEGSKA (reference sequence). This CDR3 is built from 15 residues. The ends lost 3 bases at V and 5 bases at J; junction bases unmatched: 11. The CDR3 loop reads CSASSLQGVGETQYF. The DNA for the CDR3 is TGCAGTGCTAGTAGTCTACAGGGGGTCGGGGAGACCCAGTACTTC.

This sequence joins TRBV4-3 and TRBJ2-5; 10 nucleotides align to TRBD2. Germline V lookup: CDR1 LGHNA, CDR2 YSLEER. The J segment lost 5 bases and the V segment lost 1 base, leaving 13 bases of the junction unmatched. The CDR3 sequence is 18 residues long. The CDR3 region is CASSQGALSGGLGETQYF. CDR3 DNA: TGCGCCAGCAGCCAAGGAGCACTTAGCGGGGGGCTCGGGGAGACCCAGTACTTC.

This chain connects TRBV10-3 to TRBJ2-3; 9 bases map to TRBD2. CDR1 and CDR2 from the germline V gene are ENHRY and SYGVKD. The CDR3 spans 14 residues. The ends lost 6 bases at V and 1 base at J; junction bases unmatched: 2. The CDR3, as DNA: TGTGCCATCAGAGAGCGGGGGGGCACAGATACGCAGTATTTT. Protein: CAIRERGGTDTQYF.

The gene calls are TRBV5-6 and TRBJ2-5; 7 nucleotides agree with TRBD2. The CDR3 sequence is 16 residues long. Germline CDR1 is SGHDT and CDR2 is YYEEEE. Losses at the gene ends were 1 base for V and 3 bases for J; bases not matched to a gene: 9. CDR3 protein: CASSLKVREFKETQYF. The CDR3 DNA sequence: TGTGCCAGCAGCTTGAAGGTGCGGGAGTTTAAAGAGACCCAGTACTTC.

V usage is TRBV4-3 and J usage is TRBJ2-3, with D tentatively TRBD2 (5 bases). The V end was cut by 0 bases, the J end by 0 bases, with 13 bases between. The CDR3 runs 17 residues. The germline CDR1 and CDR2 sequences are LGHNA and YSLEER. The CDR3 loop reads CASSQDPGGYSTDTQYF. The CDR3, as DNA: TGCGCCAGCAGCCAAGATCCAGGCGGGTATAGCACAGATACGCAGTATTTT.

This clone was recorded once. The chain links TRBV19 to TRBJ2-2; D not resolved. Trimming cost V 3 bases and J 4 bases, with 9 bases left between them. Germline loops: CDR1 LNHDA, CDR2 SQIVND (reference sequence). The length of the CDR3 is 14 residues. CDR3 region: CASSINQATGELFF. The CDR3, as DNA: TGTGCCAGTAGTATCAATCAGGCCACCGGGGAGCTGTTTTTT. The full variable domain, with the rest looked up from reference TRBV19 and TRBJ2-2, is DGGITQSPKYLFRKEGQNVTLSCEQNLNHDAMYWYRQDPGQGLRLIYYSQIVNDFQKGDIAEGYSVSREKKESFPLTVTSAQKNPTAFYLCASSINQATGELFFGEGSRLTVL.

This CDR3 is CASSTRDSPSYEQYF. The CDR3 region has the DNA TGTGCCAGCAGCACCCGGGACAGCCCGTCCTACGAGCAGTACTTC. The chain employs TRBV7-2 and TRBJ2-7; the match to TRBD1 covers 7 bases. V dropped 5 bases and J dropped 1; count of bases not matched to a gene: 8. CDR3 length: 15 amino acids. Germline loops: CDR1 SGHTA, CDR2 FQGNSA. The full variable domain, in which reference TRBV7-2 and TRBJ2-7 provide the parts outside the CDR3, is GAGVSQSPSNKVTEKGKDVELRCDPISGHTALYWYRQSLGQGLEFLIYFQGNSAPDKSGLPSDRFSAERTGGSVSTLTIQRTQQEDSAVYLCASSTRDSPSYEQYFGPGTRLTVT.

The chain links TRBV21-1 to TRBJ1-2. TRBV21-1 is a recognized pseudogene. CDR3 size: 16 residues. In nucleotides, the CDR3 is TGTGCCAGCAGCAAAACATCGAGGGTCCCAGCATATGGCTACACCTTC. It yields the protein CASSKTSRVPAYGYTF.

The rearrangement uses TRBV5-1 and TRBJ2-5; tentative D call: TRBD2 (6 bases). CDR3 length: 13 residues. Germline V CDR1 and CDR2: SGHRS, YFSETQ. The V gene lost 3 bases and the J gene lost 0 bases, with 6 bases spanning the gap. The CDR3 sequence: CASSWDYQETQYF. The CDR3 DNA sequence: TGCGCCAGCAGCTGGGACTACCAAGAGACCCAGTACTTC.

V usage is TRBV6-2 or TRBV6-3 and J usage is TRBJ2-7; 9 bases map to TRBD2. The ends lost 1 base at V and 1 base at J; junction bases unmatched: 2. The CDR3 has 15 residues. Germline CDR1 is MNHEY and CDR2 is SVGEGT. CDR3 in amino acids: CASSYLAGESYEQYF. The CDR3 nucleotides read TGTGCCAGCAGTTACTTAGCGGGAGAGTCCTACGAGCAGTACTTC.

The chain carries TRBV12-3 or TRBV12-4 and TRBJ2-1; the D gene is possibly TRBD1 (5 bases). V lost 3 bases, J lost 6 bases, and 9 bases lay in between. The CDR3 runs to 13 residues. The CDR3 DNA is TGTGCCAGCAGTTTGAGACAGACCAATGAGCAGTTCTTC. Its translation: CASSLRQTNEQFF.

This clone showed up just once. This rearrangement joins TRBV9 to TRBJ2-1, with TRBD2 identical over 9 bases. The V segment lost 7 bases and the J segment 4 bases; nucleotides outside the gene matches: 6. CDR1 and CDR2 from the germline V gene are SGDLS and YYNGEE. CDR3 length: 14 residues. CDR3 coding DNA: TGTGCCAGCGGTAGCGGGAGCGCGTACAATGAGCAGTTCTTC. Its protein product is CASGSGSAYNEQFF.

The chain recombines TRBV6-1 with TRBJ2-7, with 7 bases matching TRBD2. This CDR3 has 14 residues. After removal of 6 bases from V and 7 bases from J, the junction contained 12 bases not matched to a gene. From germline, CDR1 is MNHNS and CDR2 SASEGT. The CDR3: CASRYRGGTLEQYF. DNA for the CDR3: TGTGCCAGCAGGTACCGCGGGGGAACCCTAGAGCAGTACTTC.